The 17 T cell receptor beta chains below come from one sample, sequenced in a study of PD-1 blockade in classical Hodgkin lymphoma. As to time point: cycle 4 day 1 (C4D1), after 5 to 7 weeks of nivolumab. Each patient's relapse followed autologous stem cell transplantation, and brentuximab vedotin exposure varied. The data were produced by immunoSEQ multiplex PCR, yet TCRdb's version contains in-frame clones alone and is incomplete. The table lists around 40,000 clones, over 65% of them singletons. Material: peripheral blood mononuclear cells (PBMCs), obtained before the fourth cycle of nivolumab. These receptors all stem from a human donor with classical Hodgkin lymphoma.

This chain joins TRBV2 and TRBJ2-5; D perhaps matches TRBD2 (6 bases). Trimming took 6 bases from V and 4 from J, leaving 12 bases between them. There are 13 residues in the CDR3. Germline-derived CDR1 and CDR2 are SNHLY and FYNNEI. Written as DNA, the CDR3 is TGTGCCAGCAGCCCGGGGAGGAGAGAGACCCAGTACTTC. It translates to CASSPGRRETQYF.

The genes are TRBV29-1 and TRBJ2-5; no definite D call. The germline V gene has CDR1 SQVTM and CDR2 ANQGSEA. This CDR3 is built from 12 residues. The V end was cut by 5 bases, the J end by 2 bases, with 9 bases between. The CDR3 bases are TGCAGCGTTTGGCCAACTCAAGAGACCCAGTACTTC. This codes for CSVWPTQETQYF.

This chain uses TRBV11-3 with TRBJ1-1, with 7 bases matching TRBD1. The CDR3 loop spans 16 amino acids. Losses at the gene ends were 1 base for V and 1 base for J; bases not matched to a gene: 6. CDR1 is SGHNT, CDR2 YENEEA, per germline. CDR3 DNA sequence: TGTGCCAGCAGCTTAGGCCGACAGGGAGAGAACACTGAAGCTTTCTTT. Encoded protein: CASSLGRQGENTEAFF. Supplemented by reference TRBV11-3 and TRBJ1-1, the full variable domain reads EAGVVQSPRYKIIEKKQPVAFWCNPISGHNTLYWYLQNLGQGPELLIRYENEEAVDDSQLPKDRFSAERLKGVDSTLKIQPAELGDSAVYLCASSLGRQGENTEAFFGQGTRLTVV.

The CDR3 nucleotides read TGTGCCAGCAGTTCGGACCCAAGTTTATCGCCCCAGCATTTT. Residues: CASSSDPSLSPQHF. The chain combines TRBV2 with TRBJ1-5; D is ambiguous. The V end lost 5 bases, the J end lost 9 bases, and 17 bases lay between the germline ends. Per the germline V gene, CDR1 is SNHLY and CDR2 is FYNNEI. The CDR3 length is 14 residues.

This chain uses TRBV6-6 with TRBJ2-7, with a tentative D call TRBD1 (6 bases). The germline V gene has CDR1 MNHNY and CDR2 SVGAGI (reference sequence). V dropped 6 bases and J dropped 11 bases, with 14 bases sitting between them. The CDR3 extends over 11 amino acids. The CDR3 nucleotides read TGTGCCAGCAGCAACAGGGTCTTGAAGTACTTC. Protein product: CASSNRVLKYF.

In this sample, this clone turned up a few times. The chain uses TRBV27 and TRBJ2-5; D is possibly TRBD1 or TRBD2 (6 bases each). Per germline, CDR1 MNHEY and CDR2 SMNVEV (reference sequence). CDR3 length: 18 residues. The V end lost 6 bases, the J end lost 0 bases, and 23 bases lay between the germline ends. The CDR3 DNA follows: TGTGCCAGCAGCATCCGCGGGACGCAGGACAGTTACCAAGAGACCCAGTACTTC. Its protein is CASSIRGTQDSYQETQYF.

J is TRBJ2-7 and V is TRBV2, with D unclear. This CDR3 region has 13 residues. V was cut by 3 bases and J by 0 bases, with 6 bases left in between. Germline V gene sequence: CDR1 SNHLY, CDR2 FYNNEI. CDR3 sequence (DNA): TGTGCCAGCAGTGACTACTACTCCTACGAGCAGTACTTC. It translates to CASSDYYSYEQYF.

This sequence joins TRBV30 and TRBJ1-3; D unresolved. The germline CDR1 and CDR2 sequences are GTSNPN and SVGIG (reference sequence). The CDR3 consists of 12 residues. V was trimmed by 0 bases and J by 7 bases, leaving 7 bases between them. CDR3 sequence reads: CAWSVRRNTIYF. CDR3 nucleotides: TGTGCCTGGAGTGTCCGGCGGAACACCATATATTTT.

In its sample, this clone was seen a few times. CDR3 amino acids: CAISESGGAEGTGELFF. The CDR3 bases are TGTGCCATCAGTGAGTCCGGAGGGGCCGAGGGCACCGGGGAGCTGTTTTTT. The V gene is TRBV10-3, the J gene TRBJ2-2; the D gene is possibly TRBD2 (6 bases). CDR1 and CDR2 from the germline V gene are ENHRY and SYGVKD. The CDR3 loop spans 17 amino acids. V was clipped by 0 bases and J by 4 bases, with 15 bases between them.

CDR3 protein: CASSSRDRGSNEQFF. The CDR3 DNA follows: TGTGCCAGCAGCTCCAGGGACAGGGGCTCCAATGAGCAGTTCTTC. V usage is TRBV13 and J usage is TRBJ2-1, with 10 positions matching TRBD1. Germline lookup yields CDR1 PRHDT and CDR2 FYEKMQ (reference sequence). V was pared by 4 bases and J by 6 bases, with 6 bases of the junction left unmatched. The CDR3 covers 15 residues.

V usage is TRBV5-1 and J usage is TRBJ1-3, with D maybe TRBD1 (6 bases). V dropped 1 base and J dropped 1 base, with 9 bases sitting between them. Germline V lookup: CDR1 SGHRS, CDR2 YFSETQ. This CDR3 is 15 amino acids long. This CDR3 is CASSLQGGSGNTIYF. The CDR3 coding sequence is TGCGCCAGCAGCTTGCAAGGGGGGTCTGGAAACACCATATATTTT.

The V gene is TRBV6-5, the J gene TRBJ1-1; 8 bases are shared with TRBD1. V shed 6 bases and J 0 bases; nucleotides not matched to a gene: 3. This CDR3 is 14 amino acids long. Per germline, CDR1 MNHEY and CDR2 SVGAGI. CDR3 in amino acids: CASSRTGLNTEAFF. As DNA, the CDR3 is TGTGCCAGCAGCAGGACAGGGCTGAACACTGAAGCTTTCTTT.

The genes are TRBV5-1 and TRBJ1-5, with D maybe TRBD1 (5 bases). The germline V gene encodes CDR1 SGHRS and CDR2 YFSETQ. The CDR3 has 14 residues. The V gene lost 0 bases and the J gene lost 5 bases, with 9 bases spanning the gap. The CDR3 sequence is CASSLGGWDQPQHF. CDR3 DNA: TGCGCCAGCAGCTTGGGGGGGTGGGATCAGCCCCAGCATTTT. The variable domain in full, completed from reference TRBV5-1 and TRBJ1-5, reads KAGVTQTPRYLIKTRGQQVTLSCSPISGHRSVSWYQQTPGQGLQFLFEYFSETQRNKGNFPGRFSGRQFSNSRSEMNVSTLELGDSALYLCASSLGGWDQPQHFGDGTRLSIL.

The chain employs TRBV19 and TRBJ2-2; either TRBD1 or TRBD2 may supply D (5 bases each). V was shortened by 5 bases and J by 8 bases, with 21 bases between the two germline ends. The CDR3 length is 16 residues. Germline V lookup: CDR1 LNHDA, CDR2 SQIVND (reference sequence). Here the CDR3 DNA reads TGTGCCAGTAGTCCAAGGGACGGCCGCATGGGGGGGGAGCTGTTTTTT. Translation: CASSPRDGRMGGELFF. Together with reference TRBV19 and TRBJ2-2, the CDR3 gives the full variable domain: DGGITQSPKYLFRKEGQNVTLSCEQNLNHDAMYWYRQDPGQGLRLIYYSQIVNDFQKGDIAEGYSVSREKKESFPLTVTSAQKNPTAFYLCASSPRDGRMGGELFFGEGSRLTVL.

This chain uses TRBV27 with TRBJ1-2; perhaps TRBD1 as D (5 bases). Germline V gives CDR1 MNHEY, CDR2 SMNVEV (reference sequence). V lost 3 bases, J lost 8 bases, and 13 bases lay in between. The CDR3 consists of 13 residues. CDR3 amino acids: CASSFSGARGYTF. CDR3 DNA: TGTGCCAGCAGTTTCTCCGGGGCTCGGGGCTACACCTTC.

This clone was seen a single time. The chain joins TRBV5-1 to TRBJ1-2, with 9 nucleotides matching TRBD1. The germline V gene encodes CDR1 SGHRS and CDR2 YFSETQ. CDR3 size: 16 residues. J lost 4 bases, V lost 0 bases, and 7 bases had no gene match. CDR3 sequence (DNA): TGCGCCAGCAGCTTGGAGCCACAGGGGGCGCTCTATGGCTACACCTTC. Protein product: CASSLEPQGALYGYTF. Drawing the rest from reference TRBV5-1 and TRBJ1-2, the complete variable domain is KAGVTQTPRYLIKTRGQQVTLSCSPISGHRSVSWYQQTPGQGLQFLFEYFSETQRNKGNFPGRFSGRQFSNSRSEMNVSTLELGDSALYLCASSLEPQGALYGYTFGSGTRLTVV.

V usage is TRBV2 and J usage is TRBJ2-7; D may correspond to TRBD1 or TRBD2 (5 bases each). Germline lookup yields CDR1 SNHLY and CDR2 FYNNEI. V shed 4 bases and J shed 3 bases, with 13 bases lying between them. CDR3 length equals 14 residues. The CDR3 spells CASSGWDGDYEQYF. CDR3 coding DNA: TGTGCCAGCAGTGGTTGGGACGGAGACTACGAGCAGTACTTC.